This T cell receptor beta chain was identified during a study of T cell repertoires in cytomegalovirus infection (dated by TCRdb to the late 2010s). The study in broad terms: Recently identified HLA-C-restricted CMV epitopes, whose presentation resists viral immunomodulation, were targeted by peptide stimulations together with well-studied HLA-B-restricted epitopes. Because public TCR beta signatures pointed to carriage of CMV infection together with the matching HLA type, the HLA type of each donor mattered for the analysis.

Counted from cysteine to phenylalanine, this CDR3 has 12 amino acids. The CDR3 DNA has 36 bases and is translated from base 1. The junction carries 11 bases between V and J, which are trimmed by 7 bases and 7 bases respectively. From a lookup of the germline V gene, CDR1 and CDR2 are SQVTM and ANQGSEA. Remarks on this clonotype: Its antigen is still unknown. No qualities accompany the bases; no much larger clone lies one base away.

The sequencer was an Illumina HiSeq 1500. The public sequencing data were trimmed at Q25 with fastp and processed into clonotypes with MiXCR by TCRdb, which kept only in-frame beta chains. Every CDR3 protein is listed once, alongside the most common genes and DNA of its rows. The sample contains roughly 700,000 distinct CDR3 sequences, around 32% of them found a single time. Roughly 20% of the sample is taken by the ten largest. The sample's treatment or condition label, in plain terms: in vitro stimulation with specific CMV peptide epitopes to enrich CMV-specific T cells. The paper as a whole reports these results and caveats: In the ex vivo response, HLA-C-restricted CMV-specific TCR beta clonotypes were dominant, and in two of eight donors the single most frequent clonotype came from this HLA-C-restricted group. In both this cohort and an independent cohort of 352 donors, the cumulative frequency of public TCR beta family members distinguished carriers of CMV infection plus the relevant HLA type.

The V and J segments used are TRBV29-1 and TRBJ1-6; the D gene cannot be resolved reliably. The sample here was cultured PBMCs, taken from culture after CMV antigen stimulation. The clonotype comes from a human donor in good health (CMV status not recorded). Some clones in this sample may be carry-over from other donors' samples. The CDR3 reads as follows: CSARDGNSPLHF. The bases read TGCAGCGCGCGGGATGGCAATTCACCCCTCCACTTT.